The clone carrying this T cell receptor (beta chain) was counted ten times or more. This sample is part of a study of blood T cells in healthy people across ages. A second PCR, run for about 7 to 11 cycles, used a sample-barcoded 5' primer plus a J-beta primer mix. MiXCR, run by TCRdb on the 5' RACE reads, gives a single entry per CDR3 protein. This sample carries under 1,000,000 distinct CDR3 sequences, about 34% of them seen once, and the ten largest clones take 10% to 15%. Germline CDR1 reads SNHLY; CDR2 reads FYNNEI. The CDR3 is made up of 15 amino acids. Trimming removed 4 bases at V and 5 bases at J, with 17 bases between.

The V call is TRBV2, the J call TRBJ2-5; possibly TRBD2 for D (5 bases). This clonotype was sampled from a man between 18 and 29 years old in good health. Material: blood. The CDR3: CASSVSHGSGETQYF. CDR3 in DNA: TGTGCCAGCAGTGTCTCCCACGGTTCGGGGGAGACCCAGTACTTC.